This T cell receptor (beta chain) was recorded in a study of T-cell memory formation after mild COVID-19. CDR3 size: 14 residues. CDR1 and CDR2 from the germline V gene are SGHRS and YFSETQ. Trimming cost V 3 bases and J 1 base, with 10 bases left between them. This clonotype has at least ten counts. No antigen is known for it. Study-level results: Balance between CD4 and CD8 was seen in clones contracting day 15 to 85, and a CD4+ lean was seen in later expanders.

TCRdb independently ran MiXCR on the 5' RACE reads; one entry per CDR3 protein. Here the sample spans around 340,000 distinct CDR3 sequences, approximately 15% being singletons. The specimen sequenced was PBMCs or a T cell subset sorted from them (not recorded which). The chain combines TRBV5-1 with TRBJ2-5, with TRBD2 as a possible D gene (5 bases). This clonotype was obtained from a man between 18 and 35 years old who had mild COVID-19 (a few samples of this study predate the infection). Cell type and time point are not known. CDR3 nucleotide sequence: TGCGCCAGCAGCTATCGGGGATCCCAAGAGACCCAGTACTTC. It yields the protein CASSYRGSQETQYF.